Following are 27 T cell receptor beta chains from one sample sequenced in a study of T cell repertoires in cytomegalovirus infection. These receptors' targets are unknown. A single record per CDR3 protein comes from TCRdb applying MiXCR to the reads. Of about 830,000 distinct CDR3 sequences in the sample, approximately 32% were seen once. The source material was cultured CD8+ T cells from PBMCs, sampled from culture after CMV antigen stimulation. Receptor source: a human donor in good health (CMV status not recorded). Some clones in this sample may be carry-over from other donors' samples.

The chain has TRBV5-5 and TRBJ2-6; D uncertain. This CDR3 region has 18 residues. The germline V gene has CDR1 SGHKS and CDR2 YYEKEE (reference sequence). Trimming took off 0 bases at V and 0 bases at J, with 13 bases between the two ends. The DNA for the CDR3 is TGTGCCAGCAGCTTGGTCTACCAGGCATACTCTGGGGCCAACGTCCTGACTTTC. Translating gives CASSLVYQAYSGANVLTF.

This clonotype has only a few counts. The CDR3 DNA follows: TGTGCCAGCAGTCCGGGGGGTAGTGAGCAGTTCTTC. It encodes CASSPGGSEQFF. The chain combines TRBV6-1 with TRBJ2-1, with 7 bases identical to TRBD2. The germline gives CDR1 MNHNS, CDR2 SASEGT. The CDR3 length is 12 residues. Germline trimming cut 5 bases from V and 9 bases from J; bases unmatched to any gene: 4.

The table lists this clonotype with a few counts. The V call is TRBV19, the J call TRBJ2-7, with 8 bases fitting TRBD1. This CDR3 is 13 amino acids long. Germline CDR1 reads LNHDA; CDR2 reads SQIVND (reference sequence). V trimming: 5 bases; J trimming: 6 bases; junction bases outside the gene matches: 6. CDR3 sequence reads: CASSPRTGREQYF. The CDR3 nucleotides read TGTGCCAGTAGTCCCCGGACAGGGCGCGAGCAGTACTTC.

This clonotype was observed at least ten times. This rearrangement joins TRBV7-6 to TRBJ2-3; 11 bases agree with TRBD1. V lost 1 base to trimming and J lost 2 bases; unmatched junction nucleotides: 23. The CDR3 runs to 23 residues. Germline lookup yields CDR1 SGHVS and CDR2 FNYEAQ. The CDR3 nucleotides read TGTGCCAGCAGCTTAGTGGACAGGGGGCGAAACCTCGATTACGGGGACCTCACAGATACGCAGTATTTT. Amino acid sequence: CASSLVDRGRNLDYGDLTDTQYF.

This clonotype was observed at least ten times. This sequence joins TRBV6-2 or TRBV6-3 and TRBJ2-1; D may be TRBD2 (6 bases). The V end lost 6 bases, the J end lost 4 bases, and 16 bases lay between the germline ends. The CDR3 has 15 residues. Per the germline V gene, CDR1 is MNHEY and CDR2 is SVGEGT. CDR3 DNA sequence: TGTGCCAGCAGACCCGGCCGCGGGGTTTACAATGAGCAGTTCTTC. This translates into CASRPGRGVYNEQFF.

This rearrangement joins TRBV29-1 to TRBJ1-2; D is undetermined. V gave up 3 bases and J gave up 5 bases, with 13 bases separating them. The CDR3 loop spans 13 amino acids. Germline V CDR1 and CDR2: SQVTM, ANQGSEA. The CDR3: CSVEAAGAYGYTF. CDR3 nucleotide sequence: TGCAGCGTTGAGGCGGCGGGTGCGTATGGCTACACCTTC.

The CDR3 bases are TGTGCCAGCAGTCCACTCCCCCCGGGACAGAGCTCCTACAATGAGCAGTTCTTC. It codes for CASSPLPPGQSSYNEQFF. The chain is built from TRBV27 and TRBJ2-1; 7 bases match TRBD1. This CDR3 is built from 18 residues. Germline CDR1 and CDR2: MNHEY and SMNVEV (reference sequence). V was clipped by 5 bases and J by 0 bases; unmatched bases: 13.

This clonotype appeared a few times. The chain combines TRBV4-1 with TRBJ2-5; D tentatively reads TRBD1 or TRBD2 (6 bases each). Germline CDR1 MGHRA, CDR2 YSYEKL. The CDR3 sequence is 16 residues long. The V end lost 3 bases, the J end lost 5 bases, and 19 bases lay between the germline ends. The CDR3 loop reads CASSHANRESGETQYF. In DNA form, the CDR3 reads TGCGCCAGCAGCCATGCAAACAGGGAGAGCGGGGAGACCCAGTACTTC.

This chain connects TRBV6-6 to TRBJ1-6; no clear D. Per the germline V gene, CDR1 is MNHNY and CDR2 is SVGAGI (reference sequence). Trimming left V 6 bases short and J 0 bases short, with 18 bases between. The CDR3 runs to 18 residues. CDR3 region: CASSDNYDAFSYNSPLHF. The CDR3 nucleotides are TGTGCCAGCAGCGACAATTACGATGCGTTCTCCTATAATTCACCCCTCCACTTT.

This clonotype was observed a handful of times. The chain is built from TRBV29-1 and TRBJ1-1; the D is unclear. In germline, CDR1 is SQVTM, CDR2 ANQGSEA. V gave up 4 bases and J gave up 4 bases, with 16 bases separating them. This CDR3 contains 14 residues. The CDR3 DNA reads TGCAGCGTTGGTCGCAAACATTCGATCACTGAAGCTTTCTTT. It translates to CSVGRKHSITEAFF.

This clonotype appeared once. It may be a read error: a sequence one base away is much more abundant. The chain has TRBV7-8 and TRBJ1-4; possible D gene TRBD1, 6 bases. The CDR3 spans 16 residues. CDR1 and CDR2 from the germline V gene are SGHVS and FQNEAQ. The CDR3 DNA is TGTGTCAGCAGCCCCAGTGTCAGGGGTCCTAATGAAAAACTGTTTTTT. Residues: CVSSPSVRGPNEKLFF.

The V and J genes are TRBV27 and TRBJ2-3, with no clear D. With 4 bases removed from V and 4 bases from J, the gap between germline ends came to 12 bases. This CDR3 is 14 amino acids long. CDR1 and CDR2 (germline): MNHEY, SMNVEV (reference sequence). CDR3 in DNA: TGTGCCAGCAGTTCCCGACTCCCATCAGATACGCAGTATTTT. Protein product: CASSSRLPSDTQYF.

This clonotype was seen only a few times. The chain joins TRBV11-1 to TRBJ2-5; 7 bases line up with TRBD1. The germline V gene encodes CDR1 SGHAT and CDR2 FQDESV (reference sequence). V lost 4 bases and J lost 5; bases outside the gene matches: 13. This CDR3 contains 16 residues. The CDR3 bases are TGTGCCAGCAGCTCGAGGACAGGAGAGCCTTGGGAGACCCAGTACTTC. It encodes CASSSRTGEPWETQYF.

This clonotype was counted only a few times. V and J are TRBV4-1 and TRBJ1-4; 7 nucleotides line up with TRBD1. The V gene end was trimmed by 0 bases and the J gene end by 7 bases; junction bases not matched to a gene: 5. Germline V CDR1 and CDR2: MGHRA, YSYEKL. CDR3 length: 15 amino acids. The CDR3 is CASSQDLTGIEKLFF. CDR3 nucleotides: TGCGCCAGCAGCCAAGACCTGACAGGGATTGAAAAACTGTTTTTT.

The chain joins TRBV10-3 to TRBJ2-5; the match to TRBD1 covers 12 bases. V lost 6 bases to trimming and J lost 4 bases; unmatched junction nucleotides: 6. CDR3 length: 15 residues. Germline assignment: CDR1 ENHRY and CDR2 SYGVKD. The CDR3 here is CAIRPGQGAVETQYF. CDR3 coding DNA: TGTGCCATCAGACCGGGACAGGGGGCTGTAGAGACCCAGTACTTC.

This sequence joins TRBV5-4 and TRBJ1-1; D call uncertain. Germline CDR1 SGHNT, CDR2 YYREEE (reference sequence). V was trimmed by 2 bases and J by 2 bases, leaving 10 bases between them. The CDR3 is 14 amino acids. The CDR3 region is CASSFVTANTEAFF. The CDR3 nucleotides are TGTGCCAGCAGCTTTGTAACAGCTAACACTGAAGCTTTCTTT.

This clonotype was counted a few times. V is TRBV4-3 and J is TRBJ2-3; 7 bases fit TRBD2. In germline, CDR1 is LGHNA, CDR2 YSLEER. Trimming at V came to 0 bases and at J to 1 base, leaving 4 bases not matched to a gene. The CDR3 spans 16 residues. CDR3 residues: CASSQEGGGGTDTQYF. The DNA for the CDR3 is TGCGCCAGCAGCCAAGAAGGCGGGGGAGGCACAGATACGCAGTATTTT.

In nucleotides, the CDR3 is TGTGCCAGCAGCGTCGGTCGATTGGGGGTTGGCACAGATACGCAGTATTTT. It yields the protein CASSVGRLGVGTDTQYF. V gene TRBV9 combines with J gene TRBJ2-3, with D perhaps TRBD1 or TRBD2 (5 bases each). V lost 2 bases and J 1 base, leaving 17 bases between the germline ends. This CDR3 is 17 amino acids long. In germline, CDR1 is SGDLS, CDR2 YYNGEE.

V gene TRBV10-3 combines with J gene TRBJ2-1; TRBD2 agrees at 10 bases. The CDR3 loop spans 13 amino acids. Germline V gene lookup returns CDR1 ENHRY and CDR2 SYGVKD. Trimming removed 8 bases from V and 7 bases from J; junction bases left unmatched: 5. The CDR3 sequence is CAIGEAGGNEQFF. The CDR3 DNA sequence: TGTGCCATCGGGGAAGCGGGGGGGAATGAGCAGTTCTTC.

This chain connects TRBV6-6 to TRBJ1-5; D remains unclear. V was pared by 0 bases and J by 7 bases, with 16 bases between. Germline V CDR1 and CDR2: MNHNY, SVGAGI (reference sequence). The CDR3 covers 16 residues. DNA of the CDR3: TGTGCCAGCAGTTACTCGGTTGGAGGAATCAACCAGCCCCAGCATTTT. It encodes CASSYSVGGINQPQHF.

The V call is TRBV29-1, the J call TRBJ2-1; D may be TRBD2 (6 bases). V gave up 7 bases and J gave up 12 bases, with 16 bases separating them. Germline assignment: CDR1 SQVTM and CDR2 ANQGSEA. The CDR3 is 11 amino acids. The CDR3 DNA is TGCAGCGCCTTCAGGGAAGCGGGGCAGTTCTTC. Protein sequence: CSAFREAGQFF.

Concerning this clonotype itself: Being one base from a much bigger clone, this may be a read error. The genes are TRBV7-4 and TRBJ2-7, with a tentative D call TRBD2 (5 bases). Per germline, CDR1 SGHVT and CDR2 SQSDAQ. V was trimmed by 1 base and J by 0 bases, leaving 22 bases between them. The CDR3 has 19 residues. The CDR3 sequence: CASSLDVRARLPSSYEQYF. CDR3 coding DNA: TGTGCCAGCAGCTTAGATGTGCGGGCGAGACTGCCGAGCTCCTACGAGCAGTACTTC.

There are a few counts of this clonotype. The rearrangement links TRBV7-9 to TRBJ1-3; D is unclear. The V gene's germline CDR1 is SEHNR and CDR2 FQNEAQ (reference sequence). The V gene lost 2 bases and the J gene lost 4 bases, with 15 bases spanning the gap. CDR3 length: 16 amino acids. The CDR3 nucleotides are TGTGCCAGCAGCTTATTGGAGTTTGCGACGGGAAACACCATATATTTT. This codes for CASSLLEFATGNTIYF.

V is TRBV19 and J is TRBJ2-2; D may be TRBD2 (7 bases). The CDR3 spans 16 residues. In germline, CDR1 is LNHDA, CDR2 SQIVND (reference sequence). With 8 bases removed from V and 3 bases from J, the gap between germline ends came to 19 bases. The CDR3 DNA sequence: TGTGCCAGTGGGGGGGCTGGCGTCCCCTACACCGGGGAGCTGTTTTTT. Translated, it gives CASGGAGVPYTGELFF.

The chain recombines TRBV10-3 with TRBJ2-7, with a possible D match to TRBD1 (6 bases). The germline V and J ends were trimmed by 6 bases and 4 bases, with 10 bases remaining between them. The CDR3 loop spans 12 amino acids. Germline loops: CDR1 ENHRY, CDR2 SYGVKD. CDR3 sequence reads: CAIRPDRYEQYV. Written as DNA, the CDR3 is TGTGCCATCAGACCTGACAGGTACGAGCAGTACGTC.

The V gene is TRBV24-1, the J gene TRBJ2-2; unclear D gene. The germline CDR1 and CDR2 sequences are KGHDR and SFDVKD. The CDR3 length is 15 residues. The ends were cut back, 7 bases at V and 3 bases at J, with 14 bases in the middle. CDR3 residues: CATSVSKEDTGELFF. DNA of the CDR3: TGTGCCACCAGCGTATCGAAGGAAGACACCGGGGAGCTGTTTTTT.

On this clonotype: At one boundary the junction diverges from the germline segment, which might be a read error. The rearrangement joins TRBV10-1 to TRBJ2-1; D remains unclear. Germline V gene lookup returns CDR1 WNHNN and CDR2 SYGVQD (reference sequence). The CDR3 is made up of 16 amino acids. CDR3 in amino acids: CTSSEAKAALGNEQFF. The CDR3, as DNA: TGCACCAGCAGTGAGGCCAAAGCTGCGCTGGGTAATGAGCAGTTCTTC.